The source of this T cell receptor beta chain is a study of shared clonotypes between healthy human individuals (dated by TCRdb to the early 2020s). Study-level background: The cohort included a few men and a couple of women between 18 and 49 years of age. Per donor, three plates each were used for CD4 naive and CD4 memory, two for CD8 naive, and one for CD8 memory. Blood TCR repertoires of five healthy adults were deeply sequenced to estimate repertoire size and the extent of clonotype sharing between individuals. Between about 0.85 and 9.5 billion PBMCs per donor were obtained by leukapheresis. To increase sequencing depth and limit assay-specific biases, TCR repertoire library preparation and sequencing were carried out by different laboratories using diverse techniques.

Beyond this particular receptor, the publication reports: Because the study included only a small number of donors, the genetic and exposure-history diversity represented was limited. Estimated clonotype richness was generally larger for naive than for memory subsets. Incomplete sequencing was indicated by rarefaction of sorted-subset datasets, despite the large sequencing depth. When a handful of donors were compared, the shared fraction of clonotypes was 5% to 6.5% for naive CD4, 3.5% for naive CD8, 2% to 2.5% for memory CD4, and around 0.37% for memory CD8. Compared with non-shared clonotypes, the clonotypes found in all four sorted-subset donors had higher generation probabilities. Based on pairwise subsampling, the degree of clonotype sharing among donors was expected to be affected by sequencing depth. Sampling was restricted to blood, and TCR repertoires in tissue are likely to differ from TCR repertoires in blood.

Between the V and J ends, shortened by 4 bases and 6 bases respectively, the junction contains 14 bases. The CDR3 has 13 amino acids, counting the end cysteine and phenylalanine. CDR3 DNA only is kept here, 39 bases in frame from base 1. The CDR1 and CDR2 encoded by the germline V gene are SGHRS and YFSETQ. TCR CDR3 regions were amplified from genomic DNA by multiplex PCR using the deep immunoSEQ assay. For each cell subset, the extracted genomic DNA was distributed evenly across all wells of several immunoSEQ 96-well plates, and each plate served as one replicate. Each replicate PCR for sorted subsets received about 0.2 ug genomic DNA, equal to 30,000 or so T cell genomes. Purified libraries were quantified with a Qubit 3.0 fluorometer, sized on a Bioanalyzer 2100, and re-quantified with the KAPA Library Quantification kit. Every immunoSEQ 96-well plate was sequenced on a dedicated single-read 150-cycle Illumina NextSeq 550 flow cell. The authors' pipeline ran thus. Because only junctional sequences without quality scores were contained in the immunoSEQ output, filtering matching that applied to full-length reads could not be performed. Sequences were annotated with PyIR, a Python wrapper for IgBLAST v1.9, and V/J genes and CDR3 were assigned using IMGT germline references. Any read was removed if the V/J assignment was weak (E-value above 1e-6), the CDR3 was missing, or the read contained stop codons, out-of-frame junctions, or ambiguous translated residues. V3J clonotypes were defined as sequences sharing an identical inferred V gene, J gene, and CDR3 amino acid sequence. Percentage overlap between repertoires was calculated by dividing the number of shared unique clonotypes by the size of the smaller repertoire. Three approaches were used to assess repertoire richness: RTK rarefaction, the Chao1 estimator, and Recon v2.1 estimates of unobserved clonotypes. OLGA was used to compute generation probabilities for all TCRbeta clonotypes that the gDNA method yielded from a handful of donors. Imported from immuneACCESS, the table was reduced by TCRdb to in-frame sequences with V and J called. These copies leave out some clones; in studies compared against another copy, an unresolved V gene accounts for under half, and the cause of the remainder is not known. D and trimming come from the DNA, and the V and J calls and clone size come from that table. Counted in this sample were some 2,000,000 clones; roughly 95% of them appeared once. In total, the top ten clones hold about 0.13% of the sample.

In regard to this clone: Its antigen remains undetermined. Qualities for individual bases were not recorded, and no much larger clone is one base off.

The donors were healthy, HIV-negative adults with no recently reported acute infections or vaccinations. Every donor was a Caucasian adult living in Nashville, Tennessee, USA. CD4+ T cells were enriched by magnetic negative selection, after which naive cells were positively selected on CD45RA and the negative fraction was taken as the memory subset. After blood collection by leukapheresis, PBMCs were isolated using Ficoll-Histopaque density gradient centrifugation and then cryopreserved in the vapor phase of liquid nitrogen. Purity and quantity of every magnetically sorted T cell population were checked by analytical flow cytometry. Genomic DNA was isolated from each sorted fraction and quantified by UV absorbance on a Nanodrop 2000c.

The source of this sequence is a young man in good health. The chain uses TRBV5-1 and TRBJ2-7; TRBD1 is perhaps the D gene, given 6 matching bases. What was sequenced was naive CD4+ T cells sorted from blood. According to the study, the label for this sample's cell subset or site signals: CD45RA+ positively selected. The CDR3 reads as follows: CASSQTGSAEQYF. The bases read TGCGCCAGCAGCCAAACAGGGAGCGCCGAGCAGTACTTC.